A selection of T cell receptor beta chains follows, all from one sample in a study of shared clonotypes between healthy human individuals. Here immunoSEQ multiplex PCR was the method, and the copy in TCRdb shows in-frame clones only, minus some. The data contain 2,500,000 or so clones, approximately 94% of them singletons. The specimen sequenced was naive CD4+ T cells sorted from blood. The receptors were sampled from a young man in good health. Both conserved end residues are part of each CDR3. D genes are given only for firm matches.

d_call j_call v_call cdr3_aa cdr3_nt
. TRBJ2-7 TRBV6-1 CASSEVRFSGRYEQYF TGTGCCAGCAGTGAAGTACGTTTCTCGGGGCGCTACGAGCAGTACTTC
. TRBJ1-5 TRBV30 CAWTGKSNQPQHF TGTGCCTGGACAGGGAAGAGCAATCAGCCCCAGCATTTT
TRBD2 TRBJ2-2 TRBV7-2 CASSLRLAGVTGELFF TGTGCCAGCAGCTTGAGGCTAGCGGGAGTCACCGGGGAGCTGTTTTTT
. TRBJ2-6 TRBV4-3 CASSQEGLVSGANVLTF TGCGCCAGCAGCCAAGAAGGGTTGGTATCTGGGGCCAACGTCCTGACTTTC
. TRBJ1-4 TRBV19 CASTGTPPATNEKLFF TGTGCCAGTACCGGGACACCTCCTGCAACTAATGAAAAACTGTTTTTT
. TRBJ2-2 TRBV18 CASSPKQPTGELFF TGTGCCAGCTCACCAAAGCAGCCGACCGGGGAGCTGTTTTTT
. TRBJ1-1 TRBV6-1 CASTRGNTEAFF TGTGCCAGCACCCGAGGGAACACTGAAGCTTTCTTT
. TRBJ1-2 TRBV6-1 CASSVQTLGYTF TGTGCCAGCAGTGTCCAGACTCTTGGCTACACCTTC
. TRBJ2-7 TRBV15 CATSSRRQEGNEQYF TGTGCCACCAGCAGTCGTCGACAGGAAGGTAACGAGCAGTACTTC
. TRBJ1-1 TRBV7-9 CASSIDSITEAFF TGTGCCAGCAGCATTGACAGCATAACTGAAGCTTTCTTT
TRBD1 TRBJ1-6 TRBV18 CASSLQGADSPLHF TGTGCCAGCTCGTTACAGGGGGCGGATTCACCCCTCCACTTT
. TRBJ2-3 TRBV20-1 CTPALTDTQYF TGCACCCCGGCTCTGACAGATACGCAGTATTTT
. TRBJ1-2 TRBV28 CASSPGTDTYGYTF TGTGCCAGCAGTCCAGGGACCGACACCTATGGCTACACCTTC
. TRBJ1-1 TRBV5-1 CASSLEGLNTEAFF TGCGCCAGCAGCTTGGAAGGTTTGAACACTGAAGCTTTCTTT